A selection of T cell receptor beta chains follows, all from one sample in a study of cytomegalovirus exposure and HLA in healthy donors. TCRdb keeps only in-frame clones here, not all; method: immunoSEQ multiplex PCR. This sample has roughly 160,000 clones; approximately 84% occur once, and the top ten carry over 2%. The sequenced sample consisted of PBMCs. Receptor source: a man younger than 45 in good health and CMV-seropositive. CDR3s include the opening cysteine and the closing phenylalanine or tryptophan. A D gene is named only where the DNA matches it firmly. Clone size is stated in some rows and not others, as once, few, many or a class when expanded.

V gene,J gene,D gene,clone size,CDR3 protein,CDR3 DNA
TRBV29-1,TRBJ2-1,TRBD2,NA,CSVWPYSGTYNEQFF,TGCAGCGTTTGGCCGTATAGCGGGACTTACAATGAGCAGTTCTTC
TRBV6-1,TRBJ2-2,TRBD1,NA,CASSARDRGTGELFF,TGTGCCAGCAGTGCTCGGGACAGGGGTACCGGGGAGCTGTTTTTT
TRBV19,TRBJ1-1,TRBD1,once,CASSPGQGATEAFF,TGTGCCAGTAGTCCCGGACAGGGGGCCACTGAAGCTTTCTTT
TRBV6-1,TRBJ2-7,NA,NA,CASTAPFYEDEQYF,TGTGCCAGCACGGCCCCCTTCTACGAGGACGAGCAGTACTTC
TRBV7-9,TRBJ1-6,TRBD1,NA,CASSLGQGDRRLHF,TGTGCCAGCAGCCTAGGGCAGGGGGATCGACGCCTCCACTTT
TRBV14,TRBJ1-1,NA,NA,CASSLDLGFGDTEAFF,TGTGCCAGCAGCCTCGACCTCGGGTTCGGGGACACTGAAGCTTTCTTT
TRBV10-2,TRBJ2-7,TRBD1,once,CASSGAGGFGEQYF,TGCGCCAGCTCCGGGGCAGGGGGTTTTGGCGAGCAGTACTTC
TRBV7-2,TRBJ2-3,NA,NA,CASSLGGQPTDTQYF,TGTGCCAGCAGTTTGGGCGGGCAGCCCACAGATACGCAGTATTTT
TRBV11-2,TRBJ2-5,NA,once,CASSLAESGWETQYF,TGTGCCAGCAGCTTAGCGGAAAGCGGCTGGGAGACCCAGTACTTC
TRBV6-5,TRBJ2-3,TRBD2,NA,CASSRRRGASDTQYF,TGTGCCAGCAGTCGCAGGCGGGGGGCTTCAGATACGCAGTATTTT
TRBV6-5,TRBJ1-5,NA,few,CASSLAGFQPQHF,TGTGCCAGCAGTTTGGCAGGGTTCCAGCCCCAGCATTTT
TRBV9,TRBJ2-3,NA,once,CASSVVSSSDTQYF,TGTGCCAGCAGCGTAGTTTCGAGCTCAGATACGCAGTATTTT
TRBV7-2,TRBJ2-7,TRBD2,few,CASSTSGMNPEQYF,TGTGCCAGCAGCACTAGCGGGATGAACCCCGAGCAGTACTTC
TRBV6-6,TRBJ2-1,TRBD1,NA,CARTSNRDRPSNEQFF,TGTGCCAGAACCTCGAACCGGGACAGGCCCTCTAATGAGCAGTTCTTC
TRBV19,TRBJ2-2,NA,NA,CASSAGPPNTGELFF,TGTGCCAGTAGTGCGGGGCCTCCGAACACCGGGGAGCTGTTTTTT
TRBV18,TRBJ1-2,NA,few,CASSSTGLGSGYTF,TGTGCCAGCTCAAGCACAGGGTTAGGGAGTGGCTACACCTTC
TRBV4-1,TRBJ2-5,TRBD1,NA,CASGDRTPKETQYF,TGCGCCAGCGGGGACAGGACCCCGAAAGAGACCCAGTACTTC
TRBV14,TRBJ2-7,NA,NA,CASSPYQGSSYEQYF,TGTGCCAGCAGCCCCTATCAGGGCTCCTCGTACGAGCAGTACTTC
TRBV10-3,TRBJ2-3,TRBD2,NA,CAIKPGLAGGRSSTDTQYF,TGTGCCATCAAACCCGGACTAGCGGGAGGCCGAAGTAGCACAGATACGCAGTATTTT
TRBV18,TRBJ2-1,TRBD2,NA,CASSPLAGGPDEQFF,TGTGCCAGCTCACCACTAGCGGGAGGGCCGGATGAGCAGTTCTTC
TRBV10-3,TRBJ1-5,TRBD1,NA,CAISDQGGPQHF,TGTGCCATCAGTGACCAGGGGGGACCCCAGCATTTT
TRBV18,TRBJ2-1,TRBD2,NA,CASSPSSGTLNEQFF,TGTGCCAGCTCACCTTCTAGCGGGACGCTTAATGAGCAGTTCTTC
TRBV5-5,TRBJ1-2,NA,NA,CASSLVVSPFYTF,TGTGCCAGCAGCTTGGTTGTCTCTCCTTTCTACACCTTC
TRBV19,TRBJ1-5,TRBD1,NA,CASSLSQTGNQPQHF,TGTGCCAGTAGTCTCTCCCAGACAGGGAATCAGCCCCAGCATTTT
TRBV9,TRBJ2-1,TRBD2,NA,CASSVSGSRYNEQFF,TGTGCCAGCAGCGTTAGCGGGAGTCGCTACAATGAGCAGTTCTTC
TRBV7-2,TRBJ1-1,NA,NA,CASSLEEWSTEAFF,TGTGCCAGCAGCTTAGAGGAATGGAGCACTGAAGCTTTCTTT
TRBV5-1,TRBJ2-5,TRBD1,NA,CASSFNPIDRAVGETQYF,TGCGCCAGCAGCTTCAACCCCATCGACAGGGCGGTCGGAGAGACCCAGTACTTC
TRBV4-2,TRBJ2-7,TRBD2,NA,CASSQGLADPYEQYF,TGTGCCAGCAGCCAAGGACTAGCGGACCCCTACGAGCAGTACTTC
TRBV30,TRBJ2-5,TRBD1,NA,CAWTRGTGAEWYF,TGTGCCTGGACGCGCGGGACAGGGGCCGAGTGGTACTTC
TRBV2,TRBJ2-1,NA,NA,CASTGYSNEQFF,TGTGCCAGCACGGGGTATAGTAATGAGCAGTTCTTC
TRBV11-3,TRBJ1-2,TRBD1,NA,CASSPGNRGIGYTF,TGTGCCAGCAGCCCCGGTAACAGGGGGATCGGCTACACCTTC
TRBV11-2,TRBJ2-2,NA,NA,CASSLLVSSRSTGELFF,TGTGCCAGCAGCTTATTGGTGTCTTCGCGGAGTACCGGGGAGCTGTTTTTT
TRBV13,TRBJ2-3,TRBD1,few,CASSLEGTGEFRIPTDTQYF,TGTGCCAGCAGCTTAGAGGGGACAGGAGAGTTTCGAATACCCACAGATACGCAGTATTTT
TRBV6-5,TRBJ1-5,NA,few,CARKGRAGSNQPQHF,TGTGCCAGAAAGGGCAGGGCTGGGAGCAATCAGCCCCAGCATTTT
TRBV30,TRBJ2-4,NA,NA,CAWSVGVTKNIQYF,TGTGCCTGGAGTGTAGGGGTCACCAAAAACATTCAGTACTTC
TRBV7-6,TRBJ1-5,TRBD1,NA,CASSLSGGSNQPQHF,TGTGCCAGCAGCTTATCAGGGGGTAGCAATCAGCCCCAGCATTTT
TRBV11-3,TRBJ2-1,TRBD2,NA,CASSQAGVVSNEQFF,TGTGCCAGCAGCCAAGCGGGAGTAGTAAGCAATGAGCAGTTCTTC
TRBV29-1,TRBJ1-1,NA,NA,CSVEKGRDTEAFF,TGCAGCGTTGAAAAGGGGCGAGATACTGAAGCTTTCTTT
TRBV29-1,TRBJ1-6,TRBD1,NA,CSVSWDSHNSPLHF,TGCAGCGTTTCTTGGGACAGTCATAATTCACCCCTCCACTTT
TRBV5-8,TRBJ1-4,NA,few,CASSFGQRNEKLFF,TGTGCCAGCAGCTTTGGACAGCGAAATGAAAAACTGTTTTTT
TRBV7-8,TRBJ1-2,TRBD1,NA,CASSLVFRVKGQDNYGYTF,TGTGCCAGCAGCTTAGTTTTTCGAGTTAAGGGACAGGATAACTATGGCTACACCTTC
TRBV6-5,TRBJ2-5,NA,NA,CASSYSRTATQETQYF,TGTGCCAGCAGTTACTCGCGGACAGCCACTCAAGAGACCCAGTACTTC
TRBV15,TRBJ2-2,TRBD1,NA,CATSRHPGQVVPGELFF,TGTGCCACCAGCAGACACCCAGGACAGGTTGTCCCCGGGGAGCTGTTTTTT
TRBV6-1,TRBJ2-3,NA,few,CASSESTGGTDTQYF,TGTGCCAGCAGTGAATCAACAGGAGGGACAGATACGCAGTATTTT
TRBV6-5,TRBJ1-6,NA,NA,CASSYSDSRGSPLHF,TGTGCCAGCAGTTACTCGGACAGTCGGGGATCACCCCTCCACTTT
TRBV6-5,TRBJ1-2,TRBD1,NA,CASSSSGTGAPGYTF,TGTGCCAGCAGTTCCTCCGGGACAGGCGCACCTGGCTACACCTTC
TRBV7-6,TRBJ2-3,NA,NA,CASSLRTFSPTDTQYF,TGTGCCAGCAGCCTAAGGACTTTCTCCCCCACAGATACGCAGTATTTT
TRBV28,TRBJ2-1,NA,NA,CASSFVSSSYNEQFF,TGTGCCAGCAGTTTTGTTTCGAGCTCCTACAATGAGCAGTTCTTC
TRBV29-1,TRBJ2-1,TRBD2,NA,CSVGTSGGYNEQFF,TGCAGCGTTGGTACTAGCGGAGGCTACAATGAGCAGTTCTTC
TRBV28,TRBJ2-1,NA,NA,CASSRRRGQFF,TGTGCCAGCAGTCGCCGAAGGGGGCAGTTCTTC
TRBV5-1,TRBJ2-2,NA,once,CASSSGQVTGELFF,TGCGCCAGCAGCTCGGGACAAGTCACCGGGGAGCTGTTTTTT
TRBV7-9,TRBJ1-4,NA,once,CASSADGVPNEKLFF,TGTGCCAGCAGCGCGGACGGGGTCCCTAATGAAAAACTGTTTTTT